A single sample is the source of the 2 T cell receptor beta chains below, sequenced in a study of blood T cell repertoires in COVID-19. Data came from immunoSEQ multiplex PCR; TCRdb stores just in-frame clones and leaves some out. The sample carries more than 250,000 clones, roughly 88% recorded once. The specimen sequenced was peripheral blood. The receptors derive from a woman aged 45 to 65 with acute or convalescent COVID-19.

The chain combines TRBV7-2 with TRBJ1-3; 7 nucleotides align to TRBD1. Germline V CDR1 and CDR2: SGHTA, FQGNSA. After removal of 2 bases from V and 4 bases from J, the junction contained 2 bases not matched to a gene. This CDR3 contains 14 residues. The CDR3 coding sequence is TGTGCCAGCAGCTTATACAGGGGCGGAAACACCATATATTTT. Protein: CASSLYRGGNTIYF.

Only a few counts were recorded for this clone. The rearrangement uses TRBV9 and TRBJ1-6, with D possibly being TRBD1 (6 bases). The CDR3 runs 14 residues. V was clipped by 0 bases and J by 13 bases, with 14 bases between them. CDR1 SGDLS and CDR2 YYNGEE come from the germline V gene. CDR3 coding DNA: TGTGCCAGCAGCGTAGCACAGGGAATATCTCCCCTCCACTTT. It encodes CASSVAQGISPLHF. The variable domain in full, with the rest retrieved from reference TRBV9 and TRBJ1-6, is DSGVTQTPKHLITATGQRVTLRCSPRSGDLSVYWYQQSLDQGLQFLIQYYNGEERAKGNILERFSAQQFPDLHSELNLSSLELGDSALYFCASSVAQGISPLHFGNGTRLTVT.